This T cell receptor beta chain was recovered during a study of tumor-infiltrating lymphocytes in primary liver carcinoma. Study-level findings and limits: Top clones occupying all five tumor regions numbered only about 7-25%.

Bulk tissue was left unsorted, and RNA and DNA were co-extracted from about 20-30 mg of it. This clonotype was found a few times. Its matching antigen is unknown. One base away lies a much larger clone, so this may be a sequencing read error. The CDR3 does not close with the conserved phenylalanine or tryptophan, likely indicating a read error. The authors made TCR beta cDNA from 500 to 600 ng total RNA with a constant-region primer. Three-round nested multiplex PCR performed with slightly modified ARM-PCR produced the TCR beta libraries. Each CDR3 protein gets one entry after TCRdb re-called the multiplex PCR reads with MiXCR. The sample records about 64,000 distinct CDR3 sequences, about three quarters being singletons. The sequence was collected from a middle-aged man with primary liver carcinoma and hepatitis B virus infection. The sequenced material came from liver tumor tissue from sampling region 4. Subset specified: tumor region T4, right-lateral pole.

The DNA of the CDR3 is TGCGCCAGCAGCAACGTAGCGGGAGGCGCAGATACGCAGTATTCT. Translating it yields CASSNVAGGADTQYS. The chain couples TRBV5-1 to TRBJ2-3; TRBD2 agrees at 10 bases. Germline loops: CDR1 SGHRS, CDR2 YFSETQ. This CDR3 is 15 amino acids long. Losses at the gene ends were 4 bases for V and 4 bases for J; bases not matched to a gene: 6.